This T cell receptor beta chain comes out of a study of T-cell reconstitution after alpha-beta-depleted transplantation in children. This CDR3 comprises 13 residues. The V gene's germline CDR1 is KGHDR and CDR2 SFDVKD. V shed 2 bases and J shed 4 bases, with 7 bases lying between them. Molecular barcoding with unique molecular identifiers was used for the TCRbeta library. TCRdb reprocessed the PCR reads with MiXCR, giving one entry per CDR3 protein. The sample gives roughly 500,000 distinct CDR3 sequences, approximately 30% of which show up once; less than 2.5% is in the top ten. The sequenced sample was PBMCs from the stem cell graft donor, obtained from the stem cell graft. This TCR was sampled from a human donor who donated a stem cell graft to a child with aplastic anemia. This chain uses TRBV24-1 with TRBJ1-2; no firm D call. DNA for the CDR3: TGTGCCACCAGTGATTACCCAGGCTATGGCTACACCTTC. It is translated as CATSDYPGYGYTF.